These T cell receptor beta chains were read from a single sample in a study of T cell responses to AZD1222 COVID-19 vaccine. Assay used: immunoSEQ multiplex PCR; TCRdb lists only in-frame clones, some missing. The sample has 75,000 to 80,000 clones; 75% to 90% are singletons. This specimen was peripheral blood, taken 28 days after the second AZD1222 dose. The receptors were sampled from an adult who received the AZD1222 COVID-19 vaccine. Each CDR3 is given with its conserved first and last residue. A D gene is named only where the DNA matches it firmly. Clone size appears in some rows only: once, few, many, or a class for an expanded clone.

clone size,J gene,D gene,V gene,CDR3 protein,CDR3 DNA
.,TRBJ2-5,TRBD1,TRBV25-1,CASSETDRFQETQYF,TGTGCCAGCAGTGAAACGGACAGGTTCCAAGAGACCCAGTACTTC
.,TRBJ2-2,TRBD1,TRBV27,CASRPDRVAGELFF,TGTGCCAGCAGGCCGGACAGGGTGGCCGGGGAGCTGTTTTTT
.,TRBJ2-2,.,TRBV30,CACLGRLNTGELFF,TGTGCCTGCCTTGGGAGGCTAAACACCGGGGAGCTGTTTTTT
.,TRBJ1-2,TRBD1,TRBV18,CASSPPMGQTYGYTF,TGTGCCAGCTCACCACCAATGGGACAGACCTATGGCTACACCTTC
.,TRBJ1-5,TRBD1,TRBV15,CATSRGGTDYNQPQHF,TGTGCCACCAGCAGAGGTGGGACAGACTATAATCAGCCCCAGCATTTT
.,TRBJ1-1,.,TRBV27,CASSLNFADIYMNTEAFF,TGTGCCAGCAGTTTAAACTTCGCTGACATATACATGAACACTGAAGCTTTCTTT
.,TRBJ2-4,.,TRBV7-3,CASSARGDIQYF,TGTGCCAGCAGCGCTAGGGGAGACATTCAGTACTTC
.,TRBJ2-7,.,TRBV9,CASSPRTGNWEQYF,TGTGCCAGCAGCCCAAGGACGGGCAACTGGGAGCAGTACTTC
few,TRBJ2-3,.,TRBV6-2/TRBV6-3,CASSFSTDTQYF,TGTGCCAGCAGTTTCAGCACAGATACGCAGTATTTT
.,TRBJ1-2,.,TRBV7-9,CASSLSDGRGYGYTF,TGTGCCAGCAGCCTCTCCGACGGGAGAGGGTATGGCTACACCTTC
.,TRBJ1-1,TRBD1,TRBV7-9,CASSLGYSGQGDQAFF,TGTGCCAGCAGCTTAGGGTACTCGGGACAGGGGGATCAGGCTTTCTTT
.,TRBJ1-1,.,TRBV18,CASSAGENTEAFF,TGTGCCAGCTCAGCAGGGGAGAACACTGAAGCTTTCTTT
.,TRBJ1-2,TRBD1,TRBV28,CASSADRGIGYTF,TGTGCCAGCAGTGCGGACAGGGGTATTGGCTACACCTTC
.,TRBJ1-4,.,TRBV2,CASNNLGQGSEKLFF,TGTGCCAGCAATAACCTCGGGCAGGGGAGCGAAAAACTGTTTTTT
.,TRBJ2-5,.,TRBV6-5,CASNGPQETQYF,TGTGCCAGCAACGGACCCCAAGAGACCCAGTACTTC
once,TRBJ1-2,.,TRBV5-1,CASSLATSPDGGYTF,TGCGCCAGCAGCTTGGCTACTTCGCCGGACGGCGGCTACACCTTC
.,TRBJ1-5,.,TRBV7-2,CASSLVLGGYQPQHF,TGTGCCAGCAGCTTAGTATTAGGGGGGTATCAGCCCCAGCATTTT
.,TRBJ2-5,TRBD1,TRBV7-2,CASSLNRGDETQYF,TGTGCCAGCAGCTTAAACAGGGGGGACGAGACCCAGTACTTC
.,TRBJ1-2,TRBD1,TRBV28,CASSPGQGTGYTF,TGTGCCAGCAGTCCCGGACAGGGGACCGGCTACACCTTC
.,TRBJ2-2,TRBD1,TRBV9,CASSFRDSNTGELFF,TGTGCCAGCAGCTTCCGGGACAGTAACACCGGGGAGCTGTTTTTT
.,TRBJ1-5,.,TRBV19,CASNQGWGAQPQHF,TGTGCCAGTAACCAGGGTTGGGGGGCTCAGCCCCAGCATTTT
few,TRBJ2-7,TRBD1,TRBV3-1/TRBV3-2,CASSRLPLDRASEQYF,TGTGCCAGCAGCCGACTCCCACTCGACAGGGCCTCCGAGCAGTACTTC
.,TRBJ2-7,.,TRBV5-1,CASSLGAGAIQYEQYF,TGCGCCAGCAGCTTGGGTGCAGGGGCCATCCAGTACGAGCAGTACTTC
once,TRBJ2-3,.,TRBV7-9,CASSSPSGASTDTQYF,TGTGCCAGCAGCTCCCCCTCGGGGGCTAGCACAGATACGCAGTATTTT
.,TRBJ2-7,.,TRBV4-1,CASSQGPLRNYEQYF,TGCGCCAGCAGCCAAGGCCCGCTCCGGAACTACGAGCAGTACTTC
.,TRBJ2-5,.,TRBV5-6,CASSSYGIAGSQETQYF,TGTGCCAGCAGCTCCTACGGAATAGCAGGGTCGCAAGAGACCCAGTACTTC
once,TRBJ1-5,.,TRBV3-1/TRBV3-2,CASSQQGWQPQHF,TGTGCCAGCAGCCAGCAGGGCTGGCAGCCCCAGCATTTT
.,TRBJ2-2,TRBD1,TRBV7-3,CASSLKAGGPNTGELFF,TGTGCCAGCAGCTTAAAGGCAGGGGGCCCGAACACCGGGGAGCTGTTTTTT
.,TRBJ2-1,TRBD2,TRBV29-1,CSVLSGGSSEQFF,TGCAGCGTTCTTTCGGGGGGGTCTAGTGAGCAGTTCTTC
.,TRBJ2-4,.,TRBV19,CASSIGGADIQYF,TGTGCCAGTAGTATAGGGGGGGCGGACATTCAGTACTTC
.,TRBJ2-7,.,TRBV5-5,CASSGDYEQYF,TGTGCCAGCAGCGGGGACTACGAGCAGTACTTC
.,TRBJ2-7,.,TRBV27,CATGDWGSDEQYF,TGTGCCACAGGGGATTGGGGGAGCGACGAGCAGTACTTC
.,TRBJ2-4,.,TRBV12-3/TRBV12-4,CASSIGGKNIQYF,TGTGCCAGCAGTATAGGAGGGAAAAACATTCAGTACTTC
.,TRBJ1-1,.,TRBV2,CASSVGGTGMNTEAFF,TGTGCCAGCAGTGTTGGGGGTACAGGAATGAACACTGAAGCTTTCTTT
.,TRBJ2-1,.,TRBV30,CAWRGGTLPGNEQFF,TGTGCCTGGAGAGGGGGGACCCTCCCGGGTAATGAGCAGTTCTTC